Presented here are 5 T cell receptor beta chains from one specimen sequenced in a study of regulatory T cells in long-lasting Graves disease. Combining iRepertoire HTBI primers with Arm-PCR of CDR3 regions, the authors built TCR beta libraries. TCRdb processed the multiplex PCR reads anew with MiXCR; each CDR3 protein has one entry. Of some 250,000 distinct CDR3 sequences listed, around 18% are singletons. Indicated time point: newly diagnosed GD, antithyroid drugs for less than 3 months. The TCR library was prepared using RNA isolated from PBMCs. The sample was peripheral blood mononuclear cells (PBMCs), taken at new diagnosis, from a patient treated with antithyroid drugs. The receptor set was obtained from a female donor with Graves disease.

Many counts were recorded for this clonotype. This chain links TRBV5-1 with TRBJ2-5; 7 nucleotides agree with TRBD1. Germline loops: CDR1 SGHRS, CDR2 YFSETQ. J gave up 0 bases and V 1 base, and 3 bases lay outside the gene matches. CDR3 length equals 15 residues. The CDR3: CASSLSGTDQETQYF. DNA of the CDR3: TGCGCCAGCAGCTTGAGTGGGACAGACCAAGAGACCCAGTACTTC.

On this clonotype: The junction shows a germline mismatch at one end, possibly a read error. This CDR3 reads CASSPPLTYDEQFF. The CDR3 DNA reads as TGTGCCAGCTCACCACCGTTAACCTACGATGAGCAGTTCTTC. The chain recombines TRBV18 with TRBJ2-1; D gene uncertain. The length of the CDR3 is 14 residues. Germline CDR1 and CDR2: KGHSH and LQKENI.

The chain is built from TRBV4-1 and TRBJ2-6; D remains unclear. The CDR3 runs to 17 residues. The V and J ends lost 4 bases and 1 base respectively, with 14 bases between them. Germline CDR1 is MGHRA and CDR2 is YSYEKL. CDR3 region: CASSPEIQVSGANVLTF. The CDR3 coding sequence is TGCGCCAGCAGCCCCGAGATACAAGTTTCTGGGGCCAACGTCCTGACTTTC.

This clonotype occurred many times. V is TRBV14 and J is TRBJ2-5; 7 bases line up with TRBD1. The germline CDR1 and CDR2 sequences are SGHDN and FVKESK. J gave up 2 bases and V 1 base, and 10 bases lay outside the gene matches. This CDR3 is 17 amino acids long. The CDR3 is CASSQGPGQNTQETQYF. The DNA of the CDR3 is TGTGCCAGCAGCCAAGGACCGGGACAGAATACTCAAGAGACCCAGTACTTC.

V gene TRBV3-1 combines with J gene TRBJ2-1; D remains ambiguous. The CDR3 has 17 amino acids. Looked up from germline, CDR1 is LGHDT and CDR2 is YNNKEL (reference sequence). V gave up 4 bases and J gave up 6 bases, with 22 bases separating them. The CDR3 DNA reads TGTGCCAGCAGCCCCCCCTTCCGCAACCCACGGGCCAATGAGCAGTTCTTC. Its translation is CASSPPFRNPRANEQFF.